The T cell receptor beta chain described here comes from a study of T cells after yellow fever vaccination. Study-wide background: Fractions of limited cellularity were prepared by means of SMART-Seq v4 Ultra Low Input. General study results and limits: Boosting was followed by the reappearance of most primary-vaccination clones (approximately 97% CD4, around 90% CD8).

In its sample, this clonotype was seen many times. Antigen: not known. A universal primer site and UMIs were added as TCR cDNA was made by 5'RACE template switching. Each CDR3 protein is one row after TCRdb ran MiXCR on the 5' RACE reads. The sample records under 300,000 distinct CDR3 sequences, approximately 13% being singletons. CDR1 is SQVTM, CDR2 ANQGSEA, per germline. V lost 6 bases, J lost 9 bases, and 4 bases stayed unmatched. The CDR3 has 10 amino acids. Source: CD4+ T cells sorted from PBMCs, taken 45 days after the yellow fever booster vaccination. This clonotype was sampled from a man aged 25 to 45 who received the YFV17D yellow fever vaccine. The rearrangement uses TRBV29-1 and TRBJ1-1; TRBD1 agrees at 7 bases. The CDR3: CSVVGQQAFF. CDR3 coding DNA: TGCAGCGTCGTGGGACAGCAAGCTTTCTTT.